The clone carrying this TCR beta chain showed up many times. Its antigen remains unknown. The CDR3 covers 14 residues. V lost 6 bases to trimming and J lost 7 bases, with 16 bases between them. Germline-derived CDR1 and CDR2 are MNHNS and SASEGT. This entry belongs to a study of response to subunit inactivated influenza vaccine. General observations from the study: T cells newly recruited by each seasonal influenza vaccination are few, the authors suggested.

Each CDR3 protein is one row after TCRdb ran MiXCR on the RT-PCR reads. The table has 550,000 to 650,000 distinct CDR3 sequences, approximately 12% seen once. This material consisted of PBMCs from blood, taken on the day of vaccination. The chain joins TRBV6-1 to TRBJ1-5; tentatively, D is TRBD1 (6 bases). The sequence came from a man in his fifties or sixties who received an inactivated influenza vaccine. The CDR3 sequence is CASSRGQPAQPQHF. CDR3 nucleotides: TGTGCCAGCAGCCGAGGACAGCCGGCCCAGCCCCAGCATTTT.